This is a list of T cell receptor beta chains from one sample in a study of blood T cell repertoires in COVID-19. The assay was immunoSEQ multiplex PCR, and TCRdb's table has in-frame clones only and misses some. The profile shows approximately 140,000 clones, 70% to 90% of them singletons. Sequenced input: peripheral blood. The receptors were sampled from a man aged 70 or older with acute or convalescent COVID-19. The CDR3 runs from the conserved cysteine through the conserved F or W. The D gene is left open where the match is weak. Part of the rows lack a size; the others show once, few, many or a class for expanded clones.

>NA|NA|TRBJ2-7|TRBV11-1
CASSLGSSYEQYF
TGTGCCAGCAGCTTAGGGAGCTCCTACGAGCAGTACTTC
>NA|NA|TRBJ2-5|TRBV28
CASSLLAGVSETQYF
TGTGCCAGCAGTTTATTGGCAGGGGTTTCAGAGACCCAGTACTTC
>few|NA|TRBJ2-7|TRBV2
CASRRRLDEQYF
TGTGCCAGTCGCCGGAGACTGGACGAGCAGTACTTC
>NA|NA|TRBJ1-2|TRBV30
CAWSVRAGSAGYTF
TGTGCCTGGAGTGTACGGGCAGGGTCGGCTGGCTACACCTTC
>NA|TRBD2|TRBJ2-5|TRBV4-2
CASSQEPSGSGETQYF
TGTGCCAGCAGCCAGGAGCCTAGCGGGAGTGGGGAGACCCAGTACTTC
>few|NA|TRBJ2-7|TRBV27
CASSVDPLTRELYEQYF
TGTGCCAGCAGTGTAGACCCCCTTACCCGGGAGCTCTACGAGCAGTACTTC
>NA|TRBD2|TRBJ2-4|TRBV29-1
CSVGGTSGREDIQYF
TGCAGCGTTGGAGGGACTAGCGGGAGAGAAGACATTCAGTACTTC
>NA|NA|TRBJ2-1|TRBV6-2/TRBV6-3
CASSPLGAIDYNEQFF
TGTGCCAGCAGTCCCTTAGGGGCGATAGATTACAATGAGCAGTTCTTC
>NA|TRBD2|TRBJ2-3|TRBV7-2
CASKRLAGETDTQYF
TGTGCCAGCAAAAGACTAGCGGGAGAAACGGATACGCAGTATTTT
>NA|NA|TRBJ2-5|TRBV11-2
CASSLDRGETQYF
TGTGCCAGCAGCTTAGATCGAGGGGAGACCCAGTACTTC
>NA|NA|TRBJ1-5|TRBV7-9
CASSGQYSNQPQHF
TGTGCCAGCAGTGGACAGTATAGCAATCAGCCCCAGCATTTT
>NA|TRBD2|TRBJ2-7|TRBV3-1/TRBV3-2
CASSTSGVPYEQYF
TGTGCCAGTTCCACTAGCGGAGTCCCATACGAGCAGTACTTC
>NA|TRBD1|TRBJ2-5|TRBV12-3/TRBV12-4
CASTGQGATQYF
TGTGCCAGCACAGGACAGGGGGCGACCCAGTACTTC
>NA|NA|TRBJ2-1|TRBV18
CASSPSAGYNEQFF
TGTGCCAGCTCACCATCTGCGGGGTACAATGAGCAGTTCTTC
>once|TRBD2|TRBJ2-7|TRBV6-5
CASSYLGVGGIGEQYF
TGTGCCAGCAGTTACCTAGGGGTCGGGGGGATCGGCGAGCAGTACTTC
>NA|TRBD2|TRBJ2-7|TRBV20-1
CSASAGSGSGRPGEQYF
TGCAGTGCTAGTGCGGGGTCAGGGAGCGGGAGACCGGGGGAGCAGTACTTC
>NA|TRBD1|TRBJ2-3|TRBV2
CASSRTGQSTDTQYF
TGTGCCAGCAGTCGGACAGGGCAAAGCACAGATACGCAGTATTTT
>NA|TRBD1|TRBJ1-2|TRBV6-5
CASSYSYPGGHYGYTF
TGTGCCAGCAGTTACTCGTATCCAGGGGGTCACTATGGCTACACCTTC